These 11 T cell receptor beta chains share one sample of origin, sequenced in a study of T cell repertoires in cytomegalovirus infection. TCRdb reprocessed the reads with MiXCR, giving one entry per CDR3 protein. The sample lists over 150,000 distinct CDR3 sequences, approximately 19% occurring once. Input material: PBMCs. The receptors stem from a human donor in good health (CMV status not recorded). Some clones in this sample may be carry-over from other donors' samples.

The gene calls are TRBV5-6 and TRBJ2-6; the D call may be TRBD1 or TRBD2 (5 bases each). V was trimmed by 5 bases and J by 0 bases, leaving 12 bases between them. The CDR3 runs 16 residues. Germline V gene sequence: CDR1 SGHDT, CDR2 YYEEEE. CDR3 residues: CASSRGRVSGANVLTF. The DNA for the CDR3 is TGTGCCAGCAGTAGGGGACGGGTCTCTGGGGCCAACGTCCTGACTTTC. The variable domain in full, with the rest retrieved from reference TRBV5-6 and TRBJ2-6, is DAGVTQSPTHLIKTRGQQVTLRCSPKSGHDTVSWYQQALGQGPQFIFQYYEEEERQRGNFPDRFSGHQFPNYSSELNVNALLLGDSALYLCASSRGRVSGANVLTFGAGSRLTVL.

CDR3 sequence (DNA): TGTGCCAGCAGCGAATCCCCCAGGGTCGGAGCTTTCTTT. It codes for CASSESPRVGAFF. The rearrangement joins TRBV2 to TRBJ1-1, with D perhaps matching TRBD1 (5 bases). The germline CDR1 and CDR2 sequences are SNHLY and FYNNEI. V was cut by 6 bases and J by 10 bases, with 18 bases left in between. The CDR3 has 13 amino acids.

This clonotype was seen repeatedly, ten times or more. The CDR3 DNA is TGTGCCAGCAGCGTGACCGGGACTCCGAACACCGGGGAGCTGTTTTTT. Encoded protein: CASSVTGTPNTGELFF. The chain recombines TRBV7-9 with TRBJ2-2, with D possibly TRBD2 on 6 matching bases. The CDR3 loop spans 16 amino acids. V was clipped by 5 bases and J by 0 bases, with 13 bases between them. CDR1 is SEHNR, CDR2 FQNEAQ, per germline (reference sequence).

This clonotype has ten or more counts. This CDR3 reads CASSSVGGGAYEQYF. CDR3 DNA sequence: TGTGCCAGCAGCTCCGTGGGCGGGGGGGCCTACGAGCAGTACTTC. J is TRBJ2-7 and V is TRBV7-2; TRBD2 matches at 9 bases. Germline V gene lookup returns CDR1 SGHTA and CDR2 FQGNSA. V lost 4 bases and J lost 2; bases outside the gene matches: 6. This CDR3 has 15 amino acids.

This clonotype was observed a few times. V usage is TRBV15 and J usage is TRBJ1-1; D gene unclear. CDR3 length: 14 amino acids. The germline V gene encodes CDR1 LNHNV and CDR2 YYDKDF (reference sequence). Trimming shortened V by 0 bases and J by 3 bases, and 8 bases separated the two germline ends. CDR3 nucleotide sequence: TGTGCCACCAGCAGAGATTTTACGGACACTGAAGCTTTCTTT. As protein: CATSRDFTDTEAFF.

There are a few counts of this clonotype. The rearrangement links TRBV7-8 to TRBJ2-7; a weak D match, TRBD1 (7 bases). Trimming stripped 4 bases from V and 4 bases from J, with 14 bases between. CDR1 is SGHVS and CDR2 is FQNEAQ in the germline V gene. The CDR3 spans 14 residues. DNA of the CDR3: TGTGCCAGCAGCTCCAGGGGGGCTCGGTACGAGCAGTACTTC. Translating it yields CASSSRGARYEQYF.

The chain carries TRBV29-1 and TRBJ2-7; D could derive from TRBD1 or TRBD2 (6 bases each). V shed 2 bases and J shed 4 bases, with 12 bases lying between them. The germline V gene encodes CDR1 SQVTM and CDR2 ANQGSEA. The CDR3 covers 13 residues. In DNA form, the CDR3 reads TGCAGCGTTGAAAAGGGGGGAGGTTACGAGCAGTACTTC. Translated: CSVEKGGGYEQYF.

This clonotype was seen a few times. The gene calls are TRBV20-1 and TRBJ1-5, with 7 bases lining up with TRBD1. Germline loops: CDR1 DFQATT, CDR2 SNEGSKA (reference sequence). The CDR3 consists of 15 residues. Trimming cost V 3 bases and J 3 bases; bases outside gene matches: 8. The CDR3 loop reads CSARRPRGSNQPQHF. The DNA of the CDR3 is TGCAGTGCTAGGAGACCCAGGGGGTCCAATCAGCCCCAGCATTTT.

The chain uses TRBV12-3 or TRBV12-4 and TRBJ2-1; 7 nucleotides align to TRBD1. The junction had 12 bases not matched to a gene; V was cut back by 7 bases and J by 3 bases. The CDR3 length is 16 residues. The CDR3 spells CASTPTWTGLYNEQFF. The CDR3 bases are TGTGCCAGCACTCCAACGTGGACAGGTCTCTACAATGAGCAGTTCTTC.

In this sample, this clonotype turned up many times. V usage is TRBV7-9 and J usage is TRBJ2-1; D is unresolved. V lost 3 bases and J 7 bases, leaving 7 bases between the germline ends. The germline V gene has CDR1 SEHNR and CDR2 FQNEAQ (reference sequence). The CDR3 totals 12 residues. The CDR3 region has the DNA TGTGCCAGCAGCTTTAGGCCTAATGAGCAGTTCTTC. The encoded protein is CASSFRPNEQFF.

This clonotype was seen repeatedly, ten times or more. V is TRBV6-4 and J is TRBJ2-3, with 7 bases aligning to TRBD1. CDR3 size: 16 residues. The ends lost 6 bases at V and 4 bases at J; junction bases unmatched: 13. The germline V gene encodes CDR1 MRHNA and CDR2 SNTAGT. For the CDR3, the DNA is TGTGCCAGCAGACAAGGGGTAGGGGGCGCCGCAGATACGCAGTATTTT. Residues: CASRQGVGGAADTQYF.